The 5 T cell receptor beta chains reported below all come from one sample, sequenced in a study of cytomegalovirus exposure and HLA in healthy donors. Some clones are missing from TCRdb's copy, which holds only in-frame ones; the method was immunoSEQ multiplex PCR. Here the sample spans 250,000 to 400,000 clones, 75% to 90% being singletons. Sequences were obtained from PBMCs. Every receptor here comes from a woman under 40 in good health and CMV-seropositive.

V is TRBV4-3 and J is TRBJ2-1; TRBD2 aligns across 8 bases. V shed 0 bases and J 14 bases; nucleotides not matched to a gene: 6. The germline V gene has CDR1 LGHNA and CDR2 YSLEER. The CDR3 sequence is 13 residues long. This chain's CDR3 is CASSQELPGGEFF. The CDR3 DNA reads TGCGCCAGCAGCCAAGAACTACCCGGGGGGGAGTTCTTC.

V usage is TRBV2 and J usage is TRBJ2-7; possibly TRBD2 for D (5 bases). Germline V CDR1 and CDR2: SNHLY, FYNNEI. The CDR3 contains 15 residues. Trimming cost V 2 bases and J 0 bases, with 11 bases left between them. CDR3 in DNA: TGTGCCAGCAGTGAACAACGGGGAAGCTCCTACGAGCAGTACTTC. Its translation is CASSEQRGSSYEQYF.

V and J are TRBV7-8 and TRBJ1-4, with D possibly being TRBD1 (6 bases). V was trimmed by 5 bases and J by 8 bases, leaving 15 bases between them. Germline lookup yields CDR1 SGHVS and CDR2 FQNEAQ. This CDR3 region has 14 residues. CDR3 sequence: CASSTRGNWEKLFF. CDR3 coding DNA: TGTGCCAGCAGCACCAGGGGTAATTGGGAAAAACTGTTTTTT.

The V call is TRBV29-1, the J call TRBJ2-3; D is unresolved. Per the germline V gene, CDR1 is SQVTM and CDR2 is ANQGSEA. This CDR3 is built from 11 residues. Trimming removed 4 bases at V and 6 bases at J, with 8 bases between. DNA for the CDR3: TGCAGCGTTGGGGTGTTGGATACGCAGTATTTT. Its protein product is CSVGVLDTQYF.

The gene calls are TRBV29-1 and TRBJ2-1; TRBD2 matches 9 bases. The V segment lost 4 bases and the J segment 3 bases; nucleotides outside the gene matches: 10. Germline values: CDR1 SQVTM, CDR2 ANQGSEA. This CDR3 contains 16 residues. The CDR3 spells CSVALGGRASYNEQFF. CDR3 coding DNA: TGCAGCGTTGCTTTGGGCGGGAGGGCCAGCTACAATGAGCAGTTCTTC.